This T cell receptor (beta chain) emerged from a study of blood T cell repertoires in COVID-19. Original methodology: Reference gene primers were amplified, and this amplification served to estimate nucleated cell counts. Clones were read by immunoSEQ multiplex PCR, and TCRdb kept only the in-frame ones, dropping some. V, J and clone size reflect that table, while D and trimming were determined from the DNA. The sample consists of around 230,000 clones, approximately 80% of them appearing once. Participant ages covered roughly 18 to 89 years across 20 to 25 US areas. Donors of Cohort 3 who recovered were those that had two negative PCRs, clearance, or symptom resolution. Germline CDR1 is SGHTA and CDR2 is FQGNSA. The CDR3 loop spans 14 amino acids. With 5 bases clipped from V and 10 bases from J, the junction kept 9 bases outside the gene matches.

The receptor was derived from a man aged 35 to 55 who had recovered from COVID-19. Sequences were obtained from PBMCs or T cells enriched from blood (not recorded which). The chain links TRBV7-2 to TRBJ2-1, with 9 bases that match TRBD2. CDR3: CASSPPLTSGEQFF. The CDR3 DNA reads as TGTGCCAGCAGCCCTCCCCTGACTAGCGGAGAGCAGTTCTTC.